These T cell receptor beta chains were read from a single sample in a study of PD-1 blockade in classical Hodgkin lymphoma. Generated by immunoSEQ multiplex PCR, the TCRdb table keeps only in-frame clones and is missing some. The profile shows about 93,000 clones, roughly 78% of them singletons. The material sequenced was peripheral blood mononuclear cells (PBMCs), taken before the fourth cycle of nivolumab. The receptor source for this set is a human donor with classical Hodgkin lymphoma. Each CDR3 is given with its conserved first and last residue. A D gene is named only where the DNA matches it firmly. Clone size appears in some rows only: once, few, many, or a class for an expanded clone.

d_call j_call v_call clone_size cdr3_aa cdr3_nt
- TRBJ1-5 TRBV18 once CASSPGPVRPQHF TGTGCCAGCTCACCGGGGCCTGTGAGGCCCCAGCATTTT
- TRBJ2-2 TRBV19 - CASSIAPRWAPTTGELFF TGTGCCAGTAGTATCGCCCCACGCTGGGCTCCCACCACCGGGGAGCTGTTTTTT
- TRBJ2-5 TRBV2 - CASSGGSQETQYF TGTGCCAGCAGTGGAGGGTCACAAGAGACCCAGTACTTC
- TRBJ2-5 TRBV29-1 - CSVGPGGGETQYF TGCAGCGTTGGTCCAGGGGGGGGAGAGACCCAGTACTTC
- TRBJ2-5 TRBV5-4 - CASRRHKEETQYF TGTGCCAGCAGGCGTCACAAGGAGGAGACCCAGTACTTC
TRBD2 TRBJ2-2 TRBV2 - CASSQGLAGATGELFF TGTGCCAGCAGTCAAGGACTAGCGGGAGCTACCGGGGAGCTGTTTTTT
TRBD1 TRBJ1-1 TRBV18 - CASSVDRGTEAFF TGTGCCAGCTCAGTGGACAGGGGCACTGAAGCTTTCTTT
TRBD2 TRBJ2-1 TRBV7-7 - CASSPGLALAGGYNEQFF TGTGCTAGCAGCCCTGGCTTGGCGCTAGCGGGGGGTTACAATGAGCAGTTCTTC
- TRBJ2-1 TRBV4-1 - CASSQEGRDNEQFF TGCGCCAGCAGCCAAGAAGGCAGGGACAATGAGCAGTTCTTC
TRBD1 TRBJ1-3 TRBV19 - CASSRDSSGNTIYF TGTGCCAGTAGTAGGGACAGTAGTGGAAACACCATATATTTT
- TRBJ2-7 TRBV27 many CASRMRSSYEQYF TGTGCCAGCAGAATGAGGAGCTCCTACGAGCAGTACTTC
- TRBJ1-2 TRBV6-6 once CASSSQGGDYGYTF TGTGCCAGCAGTTCACAGGGAGGGGACTATGGCTACACCTTC
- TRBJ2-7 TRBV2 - CASSGPGSYEQYF TGTGCCAGCAGTGGGCCGGGTTCCTACGAGCAGTACTTC
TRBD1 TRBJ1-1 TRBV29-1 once CSVAQGQGAPESFF TGCAGCGTTGCCCAAGGACAGGGGGCGCCTGAGTCTTTCTTT
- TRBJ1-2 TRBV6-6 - CASSYGWTARHGYTF TGTGCCAGCAGTTACGGGTGGACAGCCAGACATGGCTACACCTTC
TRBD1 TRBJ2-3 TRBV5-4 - CASSMGQGGGTQYF TGTGCCAGCAGCATGGGACAGGGGGGAGGTACGCAGTATTTT
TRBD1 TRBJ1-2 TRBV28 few CASRTGGAYYGYTF TGTGCCAGCAGAACAGGGGGCGCCTACTATGGCTACACCTTC
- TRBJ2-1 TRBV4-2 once CASSQDRNRAYNEQFF TGTGCCAGCAGCCAAGATAGGAACAGGGCCTACAATGAGCAGTTCTTC
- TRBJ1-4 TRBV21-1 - CASSIAEEKLFF TGTGCCAGCAGCATCGCGGAGGAAAAACTGTTTTTT
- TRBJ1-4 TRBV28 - CASSSASGDGGEKLFF TGTGCCAGCAGCTCAGCGTCTGGGGACGGGGGAGAAAAACTGTTTTTT
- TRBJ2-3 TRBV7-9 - CASTLGQLGVTDTQYF TGTGCCAGCACCTTGGGGCAGTTAGGGGTCACAGATACGCAGTATTTT
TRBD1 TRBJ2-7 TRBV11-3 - CASSRGTGNQEQYF TGTGCCAGCAGCCGCGGGACAGGTAATCAAGAGCAGTACTTC
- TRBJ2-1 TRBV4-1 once CASSHYPGQQFF TGCGCCAGCAGCCATTATCCGGGACAGCAGTTCTTC
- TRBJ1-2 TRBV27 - CASSLGGGGTNYGYTF TGTGCCAGCAGTTTAGGGGGCGGGGGGACCAACTATGGCTACACCTTC
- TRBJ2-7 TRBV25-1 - CASSEWNTGSYEQYF TGTGCCAGCAGTGAATGGAACACAGGCTCCTACGAGCAGTACTTC
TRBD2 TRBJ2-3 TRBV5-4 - CASSWAGEGTDTQYF TGTGCCAGCAGCTGGGCGGGGGAAGGGACAGATACGCAGTATTTT
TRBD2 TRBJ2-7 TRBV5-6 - CASSDLADAYEQYF TGTGCCAGCTCCGATCTAGCGGATGCCTACGAGCAGTACTTC
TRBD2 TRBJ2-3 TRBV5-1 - CASSSGGGDSTDTQYF TGCGCCAGCAGCTCCGGGGGGGGCGATAGCACAGATACGCAGTATTTT
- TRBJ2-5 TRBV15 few CATSRQIQETQYF TGTGCCACCAGCAGACAGATCCAAGAGACCCAGTACTTC
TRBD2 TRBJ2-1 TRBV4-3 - CASSHFPSGRAGEQFF TGCGCCAGCAGCCACTTTCCTAGCGGGAGGGCCGGGGAGCAGTTCTTC
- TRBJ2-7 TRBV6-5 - CASRRGTLSSYEQYF TGTGCCAGCAGGCGCGGGACTCTTTCCTCCTACGAGCAGTACTTC
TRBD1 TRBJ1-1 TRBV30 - CAWRDRGITEAFF TGTGCCTGGAGGGACAGGGGGATTACTGAAGCTTTCTTT
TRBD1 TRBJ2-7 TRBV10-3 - CAISESGTDYEQYF TGTGCCATCAGTGAGTCGGGGACAGATTACGAGCAGTACTTC
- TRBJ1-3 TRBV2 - CASSARQANPFAGNTIYF TGTGCCAGCAGTGCCCGACAGGCTAATCCCTTCGCTGGAAACACCATATATTTT
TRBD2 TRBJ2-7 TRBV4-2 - CASSQERTSGSYEQYF TGTGCCAGCAGCCAAGAACGGACTAGCGGCAGCTACGAGCAGTACTTC
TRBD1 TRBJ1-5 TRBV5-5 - CASSQGAQGNQPQHF TGTGCCAGCAGCCAGGGGGCGCAAGGAAATCAGCCCCAGCATTTT
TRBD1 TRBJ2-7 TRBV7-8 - CASSSGTGNYEQYF TGTGCCAGCAGCTCCGGGACAGGGAACTACGAGCAGTACTTC